This T cell receptor (beta chain) is drawn from a study of T cells in women clearing cervical HPV infection (dated by TCRdb to 2016 to 2019). Study-level background: The cases were 25 or so women with histologically confirmed HPV16-related CIN3 or worse, and 2 of these cases were invasive cancers. Cases had a median age of almost 35 years and controls had a median age of about 41, with no significant differences in baseline characteristics. Cases and controls were matched on age within five years and on year of sample collection. The exploratory proof-of-principle case-control study was nested within the Guanacaste HPV Natural History Study in Costa Rica and compared TCR repertoires across cervical HPV16 outcomes. Blood from cases was drawn at the visit where the lesion was first identified, while blood from controls was drawn once the infection was no longer detected. Five blinded duplicates per group were added as quality controls, giving about 60 samples: around 50 participants and 10 replicates. For cases, a median interval of about 150 days, with an interquartile range of about 90 to 210 days, was observed between lesion detection and blood sampling. In the parent cohort, about 10,000 women aged 18 or older were enrolled in Guanacaste, Costa Rica, during about 1992 to 1994 and then followed for approximately seven years. Since only a few of the women had HLA typing available, the possibility that HLA type was acting as a confounder could not be ruled out. The controls were around 26 women whose single incident HPV16 infection cleared within 12 months with no development of precancer or cancer.

Study-level results and caveats: T-cell numbers per sample were unknown, so richness differences could reflect varying T-cell content rather than repertoire biology. TRBV6-7 relative abundance was lower in cases than in controls (roughly 0.11% versus 0.16%; Bonferroni P = 0.0008). TCR repertoire richness was significantly higher in CIN3+ cases than in controls across sequencing depths, while evenness did not differ. Random forest classifiers combining richness and V gene abundances distinguished cases from controls with an estimated AUC of roughly 0.81. Whether associations preceded infection or resulted from infection could not be shown with the cross-sectional design, and effector/memory subsets and HPV-specific T cells were not isolated.

TCR beta CDR3 regions were amplified by multiplex PCR from an average of roughly 1.1 ug genomic DNA per sample using the immunoSEQ assay. The assay corrected primer bias using a complete synthetic TCR repertoire to establish an amplification baseline. The amplicons were sequenced on the Illumina platform. Per the original workflow: Error correction of the sequences involved clustering with frequency ratios plus a modified nearest-neighbor algorithm, after which the sequences were analyzed in the immunoSEQ Analyzer using IMGT gene definitions. TCR richness and evenness were averaged over 20 rarefaction repeats at each rarefaction depth, excluding samples with fewer sequences than the depth. Wilcoxon rank sum tests with FDR correction were used to compare relative abundances of V, D and J genes between the groups. For the blinded duplicates, the intraclass correlation was 95% to 96% for TCR richness and averaged about 76% across roughly 69 gene segments. Entries here come from immuneACCESS through TCRdb and include only in-frame sequences with V and J called. Some clones fail to appear in such tables; in the studies checked, an unresolved V gene covers under half of the shortfall, and the cause of the remainder is unknown. V and J calls and clone size are those listed in that table; D and trimming were worked out from the DNA. The record for this sample contains about 46,000 clones. The ten biggest clones cover less than 40% of the sample.

The CDR3 sequence holds 15 residues, the cysteine and phenylalanine included. The DNA shown is the part of the CDR3 that was read: 36 bases, in frame from base 1. From a lookup of the germline V gene, CDR1 and CDR2 are SGHAT and FQNNGV. Relative to germline, V is missing 5 bases and J is missing 6 bases, with 6 bases of the junction outside any gene match. Points on this clone: No cognate antigen has been identified for it. The read gets to within 3 residues of the CDR3 end, and the germline J gene fills in the rest.

Every participant had a single incident cervical HPV16 infection, and prevalent HPV16 infections were excluded. Cervical HPV DNA was detected with MY09/MY11 PCR, and genotyping was done by dot-blot hybridization. About 15 mL of heparinized blood were centrifuged, and the buffy coat was aliquoted, frozen at -30°C, then stored at -80°C. QIAGEN kits were used to extract genomic DNA from the buffy coat specimens. In this chain, TRBV11-2 is recombined with TRBJ2-1; 11 bases in the middle match TRBD2. The source material was blood buffy coat. This sequence originates from a woman aged 18-70 years with a cervical HPV16 infection that either progressed to CIN3+ or cleared (not recorded which). CDR3 DNA, as far as it was read: TGTGCCAGCAGCCTGGGACTAGCGGACAGCAATGAG. It is translated as CASSLGLADSNE. The full CDR3 reads CASSLGLADSNEQFF.